This T cell receptor (beta chain) was identified during a study of human T cells and chemical hapten exposure. Study-wide results and caveats: DPC sensitization produced no change in TCRs with frequency above 1 in 1000.

Sample time point: patch test 2, 6 weeks after DPC sensitization. As to treatment: therapeutic diphenylcyclopropenone sensitization with weekly scalp DPC. This clonotype has a handful of counts. The target antigen is unknown. Trimming removed 1 base from V and 3 bases from J; junction bases left unmatched: 5. The length of the CDR3 is 15 residues. Germline CDR1 is SGHDT and CDR2 is YYEEEE. TCRdb analysed the RACE reads with MiXCR anew, one entry per CDR3 protein. The data contain a few hundred thousand distinct CDR3 sequences, over 6% of them singletons. This sample comprised whole blood, obtained in connection with sensitization to the hapten diphenylcyclopropenone (DPC). The chain joins TRBV5-6 to TRBJ2-7; 9 bases are shared with TRBD1. The TCR was taken from a woman younger than 30 with alopecia areata. Some clones in this sample may be carry-over from other donors' samples. The CDR3 sequence is CASSLRDRELYEQYF. CDR3 nucleotides: TGTGCCAGCAGCTTGAGGGACAGGGAACTCTACGAGCAGTACTTC.